This note documents a single TCR beta chain sequence. Its antigen is not identified. For the second PCR, which ran for about 7 to 11 cycles, a sample-barcoded 5' primer and a J-beta primer mix were used. TCRdb called the 5' RACE reads again in MiXCR, with one record for every CDR3 protein. Among fewer than 750,000 distinct CDR3 sequences listed, about 45% were seen once. This specimen belongs to a study of blood T cells in healthy people across ages. The V end lost 3 bases, the J end lost 7 bases, and 23 bases lay between the germline ends. Germline V lookup: CDR1 DFQATT, CDR2 SNEGSKA (reference sequence). This CDR3 has 16 residues. Study-level points and caveats: One million T cells yielded diversity estimates that were considered underestimates.

V gene TRBV20-1 combines with J gene TRBJ2-3, with unresolved D. Sequencing input: blood. The receptor's source is a man at least 80 years old in good health. Written as DNA, the CDR3 is TGCAGTGCTAGCCCCGCAGGCGTTAGGACCAGCAATACGCAGTATTTT. The encoded protein is CSASPAGVRTSNTQYF.